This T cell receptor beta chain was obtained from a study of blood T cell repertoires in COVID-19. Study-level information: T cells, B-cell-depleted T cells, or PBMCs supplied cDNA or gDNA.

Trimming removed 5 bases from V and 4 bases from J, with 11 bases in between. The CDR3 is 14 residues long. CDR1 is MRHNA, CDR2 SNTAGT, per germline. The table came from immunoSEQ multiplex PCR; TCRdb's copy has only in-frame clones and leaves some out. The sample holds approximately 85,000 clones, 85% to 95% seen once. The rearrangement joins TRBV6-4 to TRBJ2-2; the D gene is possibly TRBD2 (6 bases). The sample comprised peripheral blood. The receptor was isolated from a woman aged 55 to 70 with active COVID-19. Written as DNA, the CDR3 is TGTGCCAGCAGTACGGGAGCCGGCACCGGGGAGCTGTTTTTT. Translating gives CASSTGAGTGELFF.